The next 4 T cell receptor beta chains were all read from a single sample in a study of PD-1 blockade in mismatch repair-deficient tumors listed by TCRdb under 2017. Libraries were built with the immunoSEQ multiplex PCR assay. TCRdb re-hosts the immuneACCESS table, in-frame sequences only. Its copies lack some clones; in the studies checked, an unresolved V gene accounts for under half of them, and the cause for the rest is not known. The sample table records 100,000 or so clones; 82% of these occur just once. The top ten hold roughly 6.3% of the sample. The material was peripheral blood, obtained around 8 months after starting pembrolizumab. The receptors originated from an adult with mismatch repair-deficient cancer.

The CDR3 DNA reads TGTGCCAGCAGCTTAGGGGCAGGGGGCACGCAACAGGGCTACACCTTC. Translation gives CASSLGAGGTQQGYTF. The J gene is TRBJ1-2, the V gene TRBV7-9; 8 positions agree with TRBD1. The germline V gene has CDR1 SEHNR and CDR2 FQNEAQ (reference sequence). V was clipped by 1 base and J by 8 bases; unmatched bases: 12. CDR3 size: 16 residues.

The rearrangement links TRBV15 to TRBJ1-5; D gene uncertain. This CDR3 comprises 14 residues. Germline V gene data show CDR1 as LNHNV and CDR2 as YYDKDF (reference sequence). The V end lost 5 bases, the J end lost 13 bases, and 21 bases lay between the germline ends. The CDR3 is CATSGDLSSRGQHF. CDR3 bases: TGTGCCACCAGCGGTGACTTATCTAGCCGCGGGCAGCATTTT.

V is TRBV7-9 and J is TRBJ1-4; no clear D gene. V lost 2 bases and J lost 4, with 11 bases in between. The CDR3 length is 15 residues. Germline V gene data show CDR1 as SEHNR and CDR2 as FQNEAQ (reference sequence). Written as DNA, the CDR3 is TGTGCCAGCAGCTTAACCGGTCAACATAATGAAAAACTGTTTTTT. This gives the protein CASSLTGQHNEKLFF.

The genes are TRBV5-6 and TRBJ1-2; D is unresolved. V was trimmed by 4 bases and J by 0 bases, leaving 13 bases between them. Germline V gene lookup returns CDR1 SGHDT and CDR2 YYEEEE. This CDR3 has 15 amino acids. The CDR3 spells CASSPNSRPNYGYTF. The CDR3 nucleotides read TGTGCCAGCAGCCCCAATAGCAGGCCTAACTATGGCTACACCTTC.